This TCR beta chain stems from a study of blood T cell repertoires in COVID-19. Using immunoSEQ multiplex PCR, the repertoire was profiled, and TCRdb retains in-frame clones only, with some absent. The table records about 80,000 clones, about four fifths of them present only once. The ends lost 3 bases at V and 6 bases at J; junction bases unmatched: 9. The CDR3 length is 15 residues. Per germline, CDR1 GTSNPN and CDR2 SVGIG (reference sequence). This clone showed up just once. The clonotype was recovered from a human donor in a cohort sampled during active COVID-19. Source material: peripheral blood. The chain is built from TRBV30 and TRBJ2-3; 10 nucleotides match TRBD2. The CDR3 sequence is CAWSLGDSGRDTQYF. CDR3 bases: TGTGCCTGGAGCCTCGGTGATAGCGGGAGGGATACGCAGTATTTT.